The present entry profiles one TCR beta chain with its context. One end of the junction does not line up with germline, which may come from a read error. Each CDR3 protein is one row after TCRdb ran MiXCR on the RT-PCR reads. The sample lists 500,000 to 700,000 distinct CDR3 sequences, 20% to 25% occurring once. This record belongs to a study of response to subunit inactivated influenza vaccine. This CDR3 is 13 amino acids long. Germline loops: CDR1 DFQATT, CDR2 SNEGSKA (reference sequence). The data also belong to a second study, concerning T cells expressing NK-cell markers. That source reports: TCR beta libraries carry UMIs added by 5'RACE template switching. Sorted CD3+CD56-NKG2C+, CD3+CD56+NKG2C- and CD3+CD56+NKG2C+ T cells were the source of the TCR beta repertoires. Sequencing covered eight donors, seven HCMV-seropositive and one seronegative.

The clonotype comes from a man in his fifties who received an inactivated influenza vaccine. The V call is TRBV20-1, the J call TRBJ2-1; perhaps TRBD1 as D (6 bases). The material sequenced was CD4+ T cells sorted from PBMCs, taken less than 13 days after vaccination. The CDR3 DNA sequence: TGCAGTGCTGGAGATTGGGGGCCGAATGAGCAGTTCTTC. Residues: CSAGDWGPNEQFF.